Listed below are T cell receptor beta chains from one sample, sequenced in a study of cytomegalovirus exposure and HLA in healthy donors. Only in-frame clones appear in the TCRdb table, and some are missing; sequencing was by immunoSEQ multiplex PCR. Among under 200,000 clones, around 68% were seen once, and the ten largest hold roughly 1.4%. Material: PBMCs. The origin of the receptors is a man aged 50 to 59 in good health and CMV-seronegative. The CDR3 runs from the conserved cysteine through the conserved F or W. The D gene is left open where the match is weak. Clone size is given for some rows only: seen once, a few or many times, or a class if the clone is expanded.

.,.,TRBV6-5,TRBJ1-4,TGTGCCAGCAGGCGAGGGGGTACTAATGAAAAACTGTTTTTT,CASRRGGTNEKLFF
.,TRBD1,TRBV7-2,TRBJ2-3,TGTGCCAGCAGCTCCCGGGACAGGGGAGATACGCAGTATTTT,CASSSRDRGDTQYF
.,TRBD2,TRBV2,TRBJ2-1,TGTGCCAGCAGGGGACTAGCGGGGAACAATGAGCAGTTCTTC,CASRGLAGNNEQFF
.,.,TRBV19,TRBJ2-5,TGTGCCAGTAGTATAGGAGGGAAACAAGAGACCCAGTACTTC,CASSIGGKQETQYF
.,TRBD2,TRBV28,TRBJ2-4,TGTGCCAGCAGTCCACCTAGCGGGGGACAGTACTTC,CASSPPSGGQYF
.,.,TRBV9,TRBJ2-5,TGTGCCAGCAGCGTAAAAGGAGCTGAGACCCAGTACTTC,CASSVKGAETQYF
.,TRBD1,TRBV5-4,TRBJ2-7,TGTGCCAGCAGCTTCCGGGACAGGGTCCCCTACGAGCAGTACTTC,CASSFRDRVPYEQYF
.,TRBD1,TRBV6-1,TRBJ2-3,TGTGCCAGCAGCCGAAGGACAGGACCAGATACGCAGTATTTC,CASSRRTGPDTQYF
.,.,TRBV19,TRBJ2-3,TGTGCCAGTAGTAGGGAGCCGACTAGCACAGATACGCAGTATTTT,CASSREPTSTDTQYF
few,.,TRBV7-2,TRBJ1-6,TGTGCCAGCAGCTCAAGTTCAGGGGTACCCCTCCACTTT,CASSSSSGVPLHF
.,TRBD2,TRBV6-4,TRBJ2-2,TGTGCCAGCAGTGACAGCGGGATCAACACCGGGGAGCTGTTTTTT,CASSDSGINTGELFF
few,.,TRBV15,TRBJ1-6,TGTGCCACCAGCAGAGATCGAGAAGCAAGCTCCTATAATTCACCCCTCCACTTT,CATSRDREASSYNSPLHF
.,.,TRBV6-5,TRBJ2-7,TGTGCCAGCTGGACTTCGGGCGAAGTCGAGCAGTACTTC,CASWTSGEVEQYF
.,TRBD1,TRBV29-1,TRBJ2-1,TGCAGCGCTGGGACAGCTAGACCGTCGAGCTCCTACAATGAGCAGTTCTTC,CSAGTARPSSSYNEQFF
.,.,TRBV2,TRBJ2-4,TGTGCCAGCAGTAACCGGCCTCATGGGCCGGCCAAAAACATTCAGTACTTC,CASSNRPHGPAKNIQYF
few,TRBD1,TRBV5-6,TRBJ1-1,TGTGCCAGCAGCATTCGGGACAGGGGCACGAACACTGAAGCTTTCTTT,CASSIRDRGTNTEAFF
.,.,TRBV6-5,TRBJ1-1,TGTGCCAGCATGACAGACCCCTGGGCTGAAGCTTTCTTT,CASMTDPWAEAFF
.,TRBD1,TRBV14,TRBJ2-7,TGTGCCAGCAGCCAAGTCACAGGGGACGGATTCTACGAGCAGTACTTC,CASSQVTGDGFYEQYF
.,TRBD1,TRBV2,TRBJ2-7,TGTGCCAGCAGAGCGGACAGGGGACCATCCTACGAGCAGTACTTC,CASRADRGPSYEQYF
.,.,TRBV7-2,TRBJ2-7,TGTGCCAGCAGCCTAACGTCGGACAGCACAGTCCACGAGCAGTACTTC,CASSLTSDSTVHEQYF
.,.,TRBV5-4,TRBJ2-7,TGTGCCAGCAGCTTGGGGGTCCGGAGGGAGCAGTACTTC,CASSLGVRREQYF
.,.,TRBV6-5,TRBJ2-3,TGTGCCAGCAGTTACTCCCGGGGGGCCCCAGATACGCAGTATTTT,CASSYSRGAPDTQYF
.,.,TRBV7-2,TRBJ2-5,TGTGCCAGCAGCTCCCGCGCGGGGATAGAGACCCAGTACTTC,CASSSRAGIETQYF
.,.,TRBV6-5,TRBJ1-5,TGTGCCAGCAGTTACACTGTCAATCAGCCCCAGCATTTT,CASSYTVNQPQHF
.,TRBD1,TRBV6-5,TRBJ2-7,TGTGCCAGCACCCTATCCGGGACAGGGGCCTACGAGCAGTACTTC,CASTLSGTGAYEQYF
.,TRBD1,TRBV10-3,TRBJ1-2,TGTGCCATCAGTGAGTCGACAGGGGGGAACTATGGCTACACCTTC,CAISESTGGNYGYTF
once,TRBD1,TRBV18,TRBJ1-1,TGTGCCAGCTCACCTCCGGACAGGAAGATCCACAACACTGAAGCTTTCTTT,CASSPPDRKIHNTEAFF
.,.,TRBV11-2,TRBJ1-2,TGTGCCAGCAGCTTATTCGGGGATGGCTACACCTTC,CASSLFGDGYTF
.,TRBD2,TRBV4-2,TRBJ2-1,TGTGCCAGCAGCCGGACCAGGGCCCTAGCGGGGGAGACCAATGAGCAGTTCTTC,CASSRTRALAGETNEQFF
.,.,TRBV7-3,TRBJ1-1,TGTGCCGGCAGCTTATCGGCGGGGAACACTGAAGCTTTCTTT,CAGSLSAGNTEAFF
.,.,TRBV27,TRBJ2-2,TGTGCCAGCAGTTTCGGCGGGACGAACACCGGGGAGCTGTTTTTT,CASSFGGTNTGELFF
.,TRBD1,TRBV10-3,TRBJ1-1,TGTGCCATCAGTATGGAGGCAGGGGGCACTGAAGCTTTCTTT,CAISMEAGGTEAFF
.,.,TRBV6-5,TRBJ2-7,TGTGCCAGCAGTTATGGACAGCTTCTGCCCTACGAGCAGTACTTC,CASSYGQLLPYEQYF
.,.,TRBV27,TRBJ2-7,TGTGCCAGCAGTTTAACAGAGTCCTACGAGCAGTACTTC,CASSLTESYEQYF
.,.,TRBV19,TRBJ1-5,TGTGCCAGTAGTCCGGGAGGGGTGGGTCAGCCCCAGCATTTT,CASSPGGVGQPQHF
.,TRBD2,TRBV5-4,TRBJ2-3,TGTGCCAGCAGCCTCCGGGACTACCAACGCACAGATACGCAGTATTTT,CASSLRDYQRTDTQYF
.,TRBD1,TRBV7-8,TRBJ2-2,TGTGCCAGCAGCTTGTTTACAGGGGGTACGAACACCGGGGAGCTGTTTTTT,CASSLFTGGTNTGELFF
.,TRBD2,TRBV5-4,TRBJ2-3,TGTGCCAGCAGCCCGGGGGGCGGGGGGTCTAGCACAGATACGCAGTATTTT,CASSPGGGGSSTDTQYF
few,TRBD2,TRBV28,TRBJ2-5,TGTGCCAGCAGTTTACCGGGGGCGGGGGGCAGGGAGACCCAGTACTTC,CASSLPGAGGRETQYF
.,TRBD1,TRBV9,TRBJ2-2,TGTGCCAGCAGCGTACTGGACAGGGGCTACACCGGGGAGCTGTTTTTT,CASSVLDRGYTGELFF
.,.,TRBV27,TRBJ1-3,TGTGCCAGCAGACGCGCGGGGGTCAGCTCTGGAAACACCATATATTTT,CASRRAGVSSGNTIYF